The rows below give T cell receptor beta chains drawn from one sample of a study of Ad26.COV2.S vaccination and SARS-CoV-2 variants. The table came from immunoSEQ multiplex PCR; TCRdb's copy has only in-frame clones and leaves some out. The data hold hundreds of thousands of clones, with about 89% observed a single time. Specimen: peripheral blood, collected in a trial of Ad26.COV2.S vaccine versus placebo. The receptors were sampled from a person aged 18-60 years who received the Ad26.COV2.S COVID-19 vaccine or a placebo. The CDR3 runs from the conserved cysteine through the conserved F or W.

V gene | CDR3 protein
TRBV6-5 | CASRWDTANDQPQHF
TRBV27 | CASSLKGANTEAFF
TRBV6-5 | CASSDSNTQYF
TRBV5-1 | CASSLGQGAGDSGANVLTF
TRBV5-1 | CASSKGQARYTQYF
TRBV23-1 | CASSSRQGGSPNTGELFF
TRBV27 | CASSLWGNSPLHF
TRBV10-3 | CAISDIRQGPYGYTF
TRBV7-9 | CASSLGAVSQPQHF
TRBV6-5 | CASSRTGISEAFF
TRBV6-4 | CASSGSGRNEQFF
TRBV19 | CASRASGKNTEAFF
TRBV3-1/TRBV3-2 | CASSQGVAGGQETQYF
TRBV9 | CASSALLGNTEAFF
TRBV4-3 | CASSQALAVSTEAFF
TRBV27 | CASKNTGNTEAFF
TRBV5-1 | CASSPTGGDEKLFF
TRBV19 | CASRNTGELFF
TRBV30 | CAWSAPHSGSTNYGYTF
TRBV12-3/TRBV12-4 | CASKEDSTDTQYF
TRBV7-9 | CASNGQGAYGYTF
TRBV6-5 | CASRTSGRQETQYF
TRBV7-6 | CASERRAGGNTGELFF
TRBV5-1 | CASSPGNTGELFF
TRBV10-2 | CASSEMSSGSNEQFF
TRBV6-5 | CATQGALDEKLFF
TRBV10-1 | CASSEGTGYTGELFF
TRBV27 | CASRTQGADEKLFF
TRBV18 | CASSWSRGGLYEQYF
TRBV5-1 | CASSTLPGLAGEDTQYF
TRBV12-3/TRBV12-4 | CASSFQAGGRRFF
TRBV4-3 | CASSKDRPYTEAFF
TRBV6-2/TRBV6-3 | CASSLRWTEAFF
TRBV7-2 | CASTDSRHSPLHF
TRBV18 | CASSRGGDYGYTF
TRBV5-1 | CASSLDTNSYEQYF
TRBV2 | CASNLDDTEAFF
TRBV6-6 | CASSPRMNTEAFF
TRBV6-5 | CASQKTRGGSYGYTF
TRBV18 | CASSPGTGGDSPLHF
TRBV4-3 | CASSPGAGRPTNEKLFF
TRBV4-1 | CASSQAAGLITGELFF
TRBV10-3 | CATQTSGGGNTQYF
TRBV7-3 | CASSLSGGLSYEQYF
TRBV30 | CAWIRDVSTEAFF
TRBV2 | CATQQGNYNYGYTF
TRBV9 | CASSPQRDLTDTQYF
TRBV30 | CAWSRMNTEAFF